This TCR beta chain was found in a study of blood T cells in healthy people across ages. Drawing of peripheral blood yielded 7.5 to 10 milliliters from each donor. It was with a sample-barcoded 5' primer and a J-beta primer mix that a second PCR of about 6 to 12 cycles was run. From the 5' RACE reads, TCRdb called clonotypes with MiXCR, one entry per CDR3 protein. The sample includes 600,000 to 1,000,000 distinct CDR3 sequences, 20% to 25% seen only once; the top ten take more than 3%. These data were likewise used in another study, on T cells of mothers and their children. That source reports: A few healthy Caucasian mothers, along with their six children, were the donors. Relative to unrelated pairs, biologically related mother-child dyads exhibited marginally greater, non-significant overlap.

Sequencing was performed on blood. The clonotype originates from a boy younger than 18 in good health.

The CDR3 DNA sequence: TGTGCCAGCAGTTTACAGACCGTGAACACTGAAGCTTTCTTT. It yields the protein CASSLQTVNTEAFF. The chain employs TRBV6-5 and TRBJ1-1; D not certain. The CDR3 spans 14 residues. Germline CDR1 reads MNHEY; CDR2 reads SVGAGI. V was cut by 4 bases and J by 0 bases, with 9 bases left in between.